These 16 T cell receptor beta chains were sequenced from one sample in a study of blood T cell repertoires in COVID-19. The table came from immunoSEQ multiplex PCR; TCRdb's copy has only in-frame clones and leaves some out. Of fewer than 150,000 clones listed, around 90% are singletons. Sequencing used peripheral blood. Receptors originate from a woman older than 75 with acute or convalescent COVID-19.

The gene calls are TRBV6-5 and TRBJ2-3, with TRBD2 matching over 9 bases. CDR1 and CDR2 from the germline V gene are MNHEY and SVGAGI. The CDR3 length is 14 residues. With 7 bases clipped from V and 4 bases from J, the junction kept 6 bases outside the gene matches. The CDR3 loop reads CASTIAGVSDTQYF. Written as DNA, the CDR3 is TGTGCCAGCACTATAGCGGGGGTTTCAGATACGCAGTATTTT.

This chain uses TRBV5-4 with TRBJ2-2; 8 bases map to TRBD2. This CDR3 spans 15 amino acids. V dropped 3 bases and J dropped 4; count of bases not matched to a gene: 5. Per the germline V gene, CDR1 is SGHNT and CDR2 is YYREEE (reference sequence). The CDR3 nucleotides are TGTGCCAGCAGCTCGGGGGGGCTCGGCACCGGGGAGCTGTTTTTT. It codes for CASSSGGLGTGELFF.

The gene calls are TRBV28 and TRBJ2-2, with a weak D call TRBD1 (5 bases). V lost 8 bases and J 1 base, leaving 14 bases between the germline ends. The CDR3 spans 15 residues. The V gene's germline CDR1 is MDHEN and CDR2 SYDVKM. The CDR3 DNA follows: TGTGCCAGCCGCCAGGGCAGGGAGAACACCGGGGAGCTGTTTTTT. Translating it yields CASRQGRENTGELFF.

This chain links TRBV30 with TRBJ2-5; the D gene is possibly TRBD2 (6 bases). Trimming cost V 2 bases and J 7 bases, with 20 bases left between them. Germline CDR1 GTSNPN, CDR2 SVGIG (reference sequence). The CDR3 totals 15 residues. The CDR3 region has the DNA TGTGCCTGGAGTACGCCCGGGACTCCTTCCTGGACCCAGTACTTC. This translates into CAWSTPGTPSWTQYF. Together with reference TRBV30 and TRBJ2-5, the CDR3 gives the full variable domain: SQTIHQWPATLVQPVGSPLSLECTVEGTSNPNLYWYRQAAGRGLQLLFYSVGIGQISSEVPQNLSASRPQDRQFILSSKKLLLSDSGFYLCAWSTPGTPSWTQYFGPGTRLLVL.

This clone was recorded only once. The J gene is TRBJ2-7, the V gene TRBV5-1, with D possibly TRBD1 on 8 matching bases. Germline V gives CDR1 SGHRS, CDR2 YFSETQ. Trimming stripped 3 bases from V and 4 bases from J, with 17 bases between. CDR3 size: 15 residues. For the CDR3, the DNA is TGCGCCAGCAGCTACGTAGACAGGGGAGGGTACGAGCAGTACTTC. Protein sequence: CASSYVDRGGYEQYF.

This sequence joins TRBV5-1 and TRBJ1-3, with D tentatively TRBD1 (6 bases). CDR1 and CDR2 from the germline V gene are SGHRS and YFSETQ. Deletions cut 3 bases from V and 4 bases from J, with 14 bases between. The CDR3 is 15 residues long. This CDR3 reads CASSWGGPKGNTIYF. In DNA, the CDR3 is TGCGCCAGCAGCTGGGGGGGCCCCAAAGGAAACACCATATATTTT.

The CDR3 sequence: CASSQGGRGQGAFF. In DNA form, the CDR3 reads TGTGCCAGCAGCCAAGGTGGCAGGGGGCAGGGAGCTTTCTTT. The chain combines TRBV3-1 (or the pseudogene TRBV3-2) with TRBJ1-1; TRBD1 agrees at 8 bases. Germline CDR1 LGHDT, CDR2 YNNKEL (reference sequence). V was pared by 1 base and J by 10 bases, with 8 bases of the junction left unmatched. The length of the CDR3 is 14 residues.

J is TRBJ1-4 and V is TRBV10-3; D might be TRBD1 (6 bases). This CDR3 comprises 13 residues. Germline CDR1 ENHRY, CDR2 SYGVKD. V lost 6 bases and J 7 bases, leaving 12 bases between the germline ends. Here the CDR3 reads CAISPGGGEKLFF. Written as DNA, the CDR3 is TGTGCCATCAGCCCGGGGGGCGGTGAAAAACTGTTTTTT.

With respect to this clone: The same CDR3 can be traced to other DNA sequences in this sample. The J gene is TRBJ1-2, the V gene TRBV18; TRBD1 matches at 9 bases. CDR3 length: 13 residues. Trimming removed 3 bases from V and 5 bases from J; junction bases left unmatched: 1. Germline V lookup: CDR1 KGHSH, CDR2 LQKENI. CDR3 DNA: TGTGCCAGCTCACCCGACAGGGGGTATGGCTACACCTTC. Translated, it gives CASSPDRGYGYTF.

The CDR3 reads CASSEAGTGGKETQYF. As DNA, the CDR3 is TGTGCCAGCAGTGAAGCAGGGACAGGGGGCAAAGAGACCCAGTACTTC. The chain uses TRBV2 and TRBJ2-5; 12 positions match TRBD1. The germline V gene has CDR1 SNHLY and CDR2 FYNNEI. The CDR3 is 16 amino acids. J gave up 3 bases and V 0 bases, and 2 bases lay outside the gene matches.

J is TRBJ1-2 and V is TRBV6-2 or TRBV6-3, with D unresolved. The CDR3 is made up of 14 amino acids. The V and J ends lost 5 bases and 2 bases respectively, with 12 bases between them. CDR1 and CDR2 (germline): MNHEY, SVGEGT. The CDR3 bases are TGTGCCAGCAGTGCCAACTCTTTCAACTATGGCTACACCTTC. Protein sequence: CASSANSFNYGYTF.

The rearrangement joins TRBV7-2 to TRBJ1-5; D gene ambiguous. Germline lookup yields CDR1 SGHTA and CDR2 FQGNSA. CDR3 length: 15 residues. Trimming took off 0 bases at V and 4 bases at J, with 10 bases between the two ends. The CDR3 spells CASSLAWSGNQPQHF. The DNA of the CDR3 is TGTGCCAGCAGCTTAGCGTGGTCCGGGAATCAGCCCCAGCATTTT.

This clone was seen a single time. The CDR3: CASRQGAGSNQPQHF. The DNA for the CDR3 is TGTGCCAGCAGGCAGGGGGCTGGGAGCAATCAGCCCCAGCATTTT. V and J are TRBV2 and TRBJ1-5; 8 nucleotides agree with TRBD1. There are 15 residues in the CDR3. The germline CDR1 and CDR2 sequences are SNHLY and FYNNEI. Trimming cost V 6 bases and J 1 base; bases outside gene matches: 5. The full variable domain, rest sourced from reference TRBV2 and TRBJ1-5, is EPEVTQTPSHQVTQMGQEVILRCVPISNHLYFYWYRQILGQKVEFLVSFYNNEISEKSEIFDDQFSVERPDGSNFTLKIRSTKLEDSAMYFCASRQGAGSNQPQHFGDGTRLSIL.

V and J are TRBV10-3 and TRBJ1-2; 7 bases line up with TRBD1. This CDR3 has 14 residues. Germline CDR1 and CDR2: ENHRY and SYGVKD. V lost 10 bases to trimming and J lost 3 bases; unmatched junction nucleotides: 11. Here the CDR3 DNA reads TGTGCCACCGCAACAGGGGCCGCCTACTATGGCTACACCTTC. Amino acids: CATATGAAYYGYTF.

DNA of the CDR3: TGTGCCAGCAGTTTAACGGTTTATGGCTACACCTTC. Its translation is CASSLTVYGYTF. This chain links TRBV28 with TRBJ1-2, with D uncertain. This CDR3 region has 12 residues. Germline V gene data show CDR1 as MDHEN and CDR2 as SYDVKM. The V end lost 2 bases, the J end lost 5 bases, and 6 bases lay between the germline ends.

The rearrangement uses TRBV5-1 and TRBJ1-1, with TRBD1 identical over 10 bases. V lost 4 bases to trimming and J lost 2 bases; unmatched junction nucleotides: 8. Germline values: CDR1 SGHRS, CDR2 YFSETQ. The CDR3 spans 16 residues. The CDR3 spells CASSQTGGAFNTEAFF. The DNA of the CDR3 is TGCGCCAGCAGCCAGACAGGGGGCGCGTTCAACACTGAAGCTTTCTTT. The variable domain in full, completed from reference TRBV5-1 and TRBJ1-1, reads KAGVTQTPRYLIKTRGQQVTLSCSPISGHRSVSWYQQTPGQGLQFLFEYFSETQRNKGNFPGRFSGRQFSNSRSEMNVSTLELGDSALYLCASSQTGGAFNTEAFFGQGTRLTVV.